This TCR beta chain was captured in a study of beta chain features in type 1 diabetes. In this sample, this clone turned up a few times. Antigen: not known. The length of the CDR3 is 11 residues. Germline CDR1 LNHDA, CDR2 SQIVND (reference sequence). Whole-study results and caveats: Any PCR bias toward short templates would affect both groups alike.

Expressed TCRB transcripts were sequenced after all isolated RNA was converted to cDNA. The data were produced by immunoSEQ multiplex PCR, yet TCRdb's version contains in-frame clones alone and is incomplete. Of under 400,000 clones in the sample, 14% were seen once. This clonotype was sampled from a man aged 25 to 40 in good health. Sequencing was carried out using central memory CD4+ T cells from blood. The chain has TRBV19 and TRBJ2-5, with D hard to call. The DNA end favors TRBJ2-7, so the J call may be wrong. Here the CDR3 DNA reads TGTGCCAGTAGTAGGTGGGACGAGCAGTACTTC. It translates to CASSRWDEQYF.